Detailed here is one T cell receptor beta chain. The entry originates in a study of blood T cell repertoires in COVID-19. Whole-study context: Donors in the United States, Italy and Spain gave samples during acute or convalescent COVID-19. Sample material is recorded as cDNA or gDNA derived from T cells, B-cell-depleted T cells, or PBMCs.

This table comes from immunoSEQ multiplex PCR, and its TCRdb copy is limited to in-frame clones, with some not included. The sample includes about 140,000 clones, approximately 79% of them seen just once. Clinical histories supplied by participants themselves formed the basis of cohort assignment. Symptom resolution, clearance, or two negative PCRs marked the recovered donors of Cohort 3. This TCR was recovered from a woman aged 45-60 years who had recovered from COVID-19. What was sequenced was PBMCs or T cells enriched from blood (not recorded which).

This CDR3 is CASSPPGGAYNEQFF. The CDR3 coding sequence is TGCGCCAGCAGCCCTCCAGGGGGCGCCTACAATGAGCAGTTCTTC. The rearrangement links TRBV5-1 to TRBJ2-1; 8 bases fit TRBD1. The CDR3 covers 15 residues. Germline V CDR1 and CDR2: SGHRS, YFSETQ. V lost 4 bases to trimming and J lost 2 bases; unmatched junction nucleotides: 5.